The rows below give T cell receptor beta chains drawn from one sample of a study of blood T cells in healthy people across ages. Each CDR3 protein is one row after TCRdb ran MiXCR on the 5' RACE reads. This table has about 380,000 distinct CDR3 sequences, 45% to 60% appearing once. Sequenced: blood. The receptors shown here come from a man in his sixties in good health. CDR3s include the opening cysteine and the closing phenylalanine or tryptophan. Fields, in order: CDR3 length, D gene, clone size, J gene, V gene, CDR3 DNA, CDR3 protein. A D gene is named only where the DNA matches it firmly. The size field is filled for only some rows; it gives once, few, many or a size class.

>16|TRBD1|-|TRBJ2-1|TRBV5-1
TGCGCCAGCAGCTTGACGTCCGGGACAGCAAACAATGAGCAGTTCTTC
CASSLTSGTANNEQFF
>12|-|many|TRBJ1-1|TRBV4-2
TGTGCCAGCAGCCAACCTTCAGGGAAACCTTTCTTT
CASSQPSGKPFF
>14|-|-|TRBJ2-5|TRBV15
TGTGCCACCAGCAGAGGGGGGTACCAAGAGACCCAGTACTTC
CATSRGGYQETQYF
>13|TRBD1|-|TRBJ2-7|TRBV20-1
TGCAGTGCACCCCAGTACAGGGGATACGAGCAGTACTTC
CSAPQYRGYEQYF
>10|-|-|TRBJ2-1|TRBV7-9
TGTGCCAGCAGCTTCAATGAGCAGTTCTTC
CASSFNEQFF
>15|-|-|TRBJ1-5|TRBV7-2
TGTGCCAGCAGCCCGAAAGGGTTTGGCAATCAGCCCCAGCATTTT
CASSPKGFGNQPQHF
>15|-|-|TRBJ1-2|TRBV4-2
TGTGCCAGCAGCCCAGGCACAGGGCCTGTTAGAGGCTACACCTTC
CASSPGTGPVRGYTF
>16|-|few|TRBJ2-1|TRBV7-2
TGTGCCAGCAGCTCAATGGGGGGGCGGGGTCGCAATGAGCAGTTCTTC
CASSSMGGRGRNEQFF
>15|TRBD2|few|TRBJ2-7|TRBV20-1
TGCAGTGCCAGACTAGCGGGGGGCGGTTCCTACGAGCAGTACTTC
CSARLAGGGSYEQYF
>13|-|-|TRBJ2-1|TRBV7-2
TGTGCCAGCAGCTTAAGGCTAGTGGGAGAGCAGTTCTTC
CASSLRLVGEQFF
>15|-|-|TRBJ1-5|TRBV20-1
TGCAGTGCTAGAGAGGCGACGGCGGGGGATCAGCCCCAGCATTTT
CSAREATAGDQPQHF